This TCR beta chain was recovered during a study of T-cell reconstitution after alpha-beta-depleted transplantation in children. Study results and caveats: Recipient T cells and thymic progenitors that survived gave rise to the high TCRbeta diversity observed at day 60 in some patients. T-cell counts and diversity were attributed mostly to newly produced T cells one year after transplant. Reports say that about two months after transplant, the alpha-beta T cells came out of several hundred graft clones that had expanded.

Library preparation (for TCRbeta) was performed with unique molecular identifiers. TCRdb re-called the PCR reads with MiXCR, one entry per CDR3 protein. The sample holds more than 120,000 distinct CDR3 sequences; about 9% are singletons and the top ten take 15% to 20%. This clonotype appeared many times. Its antigen is unidentified. The V and J ends lost 5 bases and 11 bases, in that order; junction bases with no gene match: 6. The CDR3 sequence is 12 residues long. Germline-derived CDR1 and CDR2 are SEHNR and FQNEAQ (reference sequence). The source was PBMCs, mostly from graft donor cells, collected 180 days after TCRalphabeta/CD19-depleted stem cell transplant. The clonotype originates from a female patient aged 2-9 years who had a stem cell transplant for congenital amegakaryocytic thrombocytopenia, so the T cells may come from the graft donor. The chain carries TRBV7-9 and TRBJ2-1, with TRBD2 matching over 7 bases. The CDR3 DNA reads TGTGCCAGCAGCCGGGACTACAGAAAGCAGTTCTTC. It translates to CASSRDYRKQFF.